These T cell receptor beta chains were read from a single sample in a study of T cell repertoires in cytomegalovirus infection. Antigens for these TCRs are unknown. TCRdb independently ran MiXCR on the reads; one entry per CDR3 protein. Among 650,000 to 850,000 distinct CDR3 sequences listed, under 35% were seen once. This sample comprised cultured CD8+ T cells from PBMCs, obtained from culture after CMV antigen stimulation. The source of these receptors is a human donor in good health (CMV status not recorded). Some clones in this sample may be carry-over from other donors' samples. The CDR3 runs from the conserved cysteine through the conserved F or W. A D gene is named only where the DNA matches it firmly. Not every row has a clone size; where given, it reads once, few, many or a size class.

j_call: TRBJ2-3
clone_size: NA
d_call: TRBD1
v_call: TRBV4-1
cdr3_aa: CASNRGASTDTQYF
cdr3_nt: TGCGCCAGCAACAGGGGGGCTAGCACAGATACGCAGTATTTT

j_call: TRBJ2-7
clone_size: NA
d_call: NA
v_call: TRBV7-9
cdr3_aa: CASTPRTGPYEQYF
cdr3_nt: TGTGCCAGCACCCCCAGAACAGGACCCTACGAGCAGTACTTC

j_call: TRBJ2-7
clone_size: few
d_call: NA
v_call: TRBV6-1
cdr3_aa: CASSEGTRYEQYF
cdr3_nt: TGTGCCAGCAGTGAAGGGACGCGCTACGAGCAGTACTTC

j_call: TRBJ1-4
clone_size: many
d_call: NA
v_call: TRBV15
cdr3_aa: CATSSEVATNEKLFF
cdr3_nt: TGTGCCACCAGCAGTGAAGTTGCAACTAATGAAAAACTGTTTTTT

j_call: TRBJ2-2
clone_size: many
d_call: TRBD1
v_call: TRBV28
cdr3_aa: CASSFMEAGGIGELFF
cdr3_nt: TGTGCCAGCAGTTTTATGGAGGCAGGGGGAATCGGGGAGCTGTTTTTT

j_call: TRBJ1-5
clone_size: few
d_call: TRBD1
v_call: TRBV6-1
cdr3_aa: CASSETGVWDQPQHF
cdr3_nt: TGTGCCAGCAGTGAAACAGGGGTATGGGATCAGCCCCAGCATTTT

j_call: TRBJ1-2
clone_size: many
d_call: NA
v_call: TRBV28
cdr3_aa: CASTIFIGDLRGALGYTF
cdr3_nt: TGTGCCAGCACTATCTTTATAGGGGACTTACGGGGCGCCCTTGGCTACACCTTC

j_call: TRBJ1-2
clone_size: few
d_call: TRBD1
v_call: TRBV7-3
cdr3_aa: CASSSSGTAVYGYTF
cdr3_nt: TGTGCCAGCAGCTCGTCCGGGACAGCCGTCTATGGCTACACCTTC

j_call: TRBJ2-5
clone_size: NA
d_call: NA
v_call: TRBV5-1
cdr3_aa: CASSFTDRYQETQYF
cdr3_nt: TGCGCCAGCAGCTTCACCGATCGGTACCAAGAGACCCAGTACTTC

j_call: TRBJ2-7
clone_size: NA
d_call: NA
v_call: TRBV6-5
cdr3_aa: CASSYQRTYEQYF
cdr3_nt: TGTGCCAGCAGTTACCAACGTACCTACGAGCAGTACTTC

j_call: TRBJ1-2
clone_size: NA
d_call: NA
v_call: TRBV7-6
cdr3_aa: CASTPLGEGVNYGYTF
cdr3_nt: TGTGCCAGCACCCCACTGGGTGAGGGCGTTAACTATGGCTACACCTTC

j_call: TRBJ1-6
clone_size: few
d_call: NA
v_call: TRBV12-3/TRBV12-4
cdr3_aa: CASSQAGPNSPLHF
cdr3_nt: TGTGCCAGCAGTCAGGCAGGGCCTAATTCACCCCTCCACTTT

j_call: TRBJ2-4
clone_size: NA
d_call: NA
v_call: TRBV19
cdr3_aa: CASSMISKNIQYF
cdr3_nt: TGTGCCAGTAGTATGATATCCAAAAACATTCAGTACTTC

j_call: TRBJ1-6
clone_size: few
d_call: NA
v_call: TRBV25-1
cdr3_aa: CASSDTRTSSGKPLHF
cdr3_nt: TGTGCCAGCAGTGATACACGGACTAGCTCTGGTAAACCCCTCCACTTT

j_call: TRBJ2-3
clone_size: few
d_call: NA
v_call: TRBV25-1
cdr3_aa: CASLGTTQYF
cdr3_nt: TGTGCCAGCCTTGGGACGACGCAGTATTTT

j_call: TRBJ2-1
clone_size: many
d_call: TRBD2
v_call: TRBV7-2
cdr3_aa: CASSEEGSGGLSYNEQFF
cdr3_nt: TGTGCCAGCAGTGAAGAGGGTAGCGGGGGGTTATCCTACAATGAGCAGTTCTTC

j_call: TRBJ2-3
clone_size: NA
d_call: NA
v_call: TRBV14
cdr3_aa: CASSLPVRARGTDTQYF
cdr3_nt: TGTGCCAGCAGCCTCCCTGTGAGGGCCCGAGGGACAGATACGCAGTATTTT

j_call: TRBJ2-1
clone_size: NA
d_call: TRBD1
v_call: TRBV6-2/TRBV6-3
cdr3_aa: CASSYRGQQVYNEQFF
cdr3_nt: TGTGCCAGCAGTTACCGGGGACAGCAAGTTTACAATGAGCAGTTCTTC

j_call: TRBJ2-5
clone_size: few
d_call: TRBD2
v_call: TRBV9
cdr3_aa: CASASGGARETQYF
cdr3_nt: TGTGCCAGCGCTAGCGGGGGGGCGAGAGAGACCCAGTACTTC

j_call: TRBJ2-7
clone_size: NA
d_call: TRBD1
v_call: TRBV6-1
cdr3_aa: CASRDRGLFEQYF
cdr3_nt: TGTGCCAGCAGGGACAGGGGATTGTTCGAGCAGTACTTC